The clone carrying this T cell receptor beta chain was detected a few times. One base away lies a much larger clone, so this may be a sequencing read error. This sample is drawn from a study of metastatic and nonmetastatic thyroid tumors. TCRdb re-called clones via MiXCR from the PCR reads. The data contain under 45,000 clones, about a sixth of them singletons. V was pared by 1 base and J by 2 bases, with 16 bases between. CDR1 and CDR2 from the germline V gene are SGHAT and FQNNGV. CDR3 length: 17 residues. Not a single patient had been given any form of treatment at any point before undergoing thyroid surgery.

Sequencing was carried out using tumor tissue. The clonotype was recovered from a female donor with papillary thyroid cancer or a benign thyroid nodule (not recorded which). Some clones in this sample may be carry-over from other donors' samples. The chain couples TRBV11-2 to TRBJ2-3; unclear D gene. The CDR3 DNA follows: TGTGCCAGCAGCTTAGTACCCGCTCCACCTAACACAGATACGCAGTATTTT. The encoded protein is CASSLVPAPPNTDTQYF.